A selection of T cell receptor beta chains follows, all from one sample in a study of blood T cell repertoires in COVID-19. The data were produced by immunoSEQ multiplex PCR, yet TCRdb's version contains in-frame clones alone and is incomplete. The sample lists under 500,000 clones; 70% to 90% were seen once. Sequencing was done on a sample of PBMCs or T cells enriched from blood (not recorded which). These receptors were obtained from a woman aged 18-29 years with acute COVID-19. CDR3s include the opening cysteine and the closing phenylalanine or tryptophan. D genes are given only for firm matches. Expanded clones are given a class, and other clones once, few, many or no size at all.

size: few
V: TRBV24-1
J: TRBJ1-6
D: -
DNA: TGTGCCACCAGTGAGAGTGCCTATTCACCCCTCCACTTT
CDR3: CATSESAYSPLHF

size: -
V: TRBV14
J: TRBJ2-7
D: -
DNA: TGTGCCAGCAGTCTTGGACGGAGGGTCTCCTACGAGCAGTACTTC
CDR3: CASSLGRRVSYEQYF

size: -
V: TRBV10-3
J: TRBJ2-7
D: TRBD2
DNA: TGTGCCATCAGGACTAGCATCGGCGAGCAGTACTTC
CDR3: CAIRTSIGEQYF

size: -
V: TRBV29-1
J: TRBJ1-2
D: -
DNA: TGCAGCGTTGGAGCGGTGTACGGCTACACCTTC
CDR3: CSVGAVYGYTF

size: -
V: TRBV7-9
J: TRBJ1-4
D: TRBD1
DNA: TGTGCCAGCAGCCCCGGGACAGCCAATAATGAAAAACTGTTTTTT
CDR3: CASSPGTANNEKLFF

size: -
V: TRBV11-2
J: TRBJ1-2
D: -
DNA: TGTGCCAGCAGCTTAACTCTGGAGAGCGGCTACACCTTC
CDR3: CASSLTLESGYTF

size: -
V: TRBV9
J: TRBJ1-5
D: -
DNA: TGTGCCAGCAGCGTAGGAGTGGTGAGTCAGCCCCAGCATTTT
CDR3: CASSVGVVSQPQHF

size: -
V: TRBV5-1
J: TRBJ2-1
D: TRBD2
DNA: TGCGCCAGCAGCATGGAACTAGCGGGTTTTCGGAATGAGCAGTTCTTC
CDR3: CASSMELAGFRNEQFF

size: -
V: TRBV19
J: TRBJ1-5
D: -
DNA: TGTGCCAGTAGTATCGGGGTAAGGCAGGGCAATCAGCCCCAGCATTTT
CDR3: CASSIGVRQGNQPQHF

size: -
V: TRBV7-8
J: TRBJ1-6
D: TRBD1
DNA: TGTGCCAGCAGCACGGGACAGAATTCACCCCTCCACTTT
CDR3: CASSTGQNSPLHF